The rows below give T cell receptor beta chains drawn from one sample of a study of CD8 T cells in Susac syndrome. TCRdb itself ran the immunoSEQ multiplex PCR reads through MiXCR, one entry per CDR3 protein. Seen here are roughly 200,000 distinct CDR3 sequences, roughly 92% observed once, and the top ten hold 0.1%. The material sequenced was CD4+ T cells from PBMCs. The receptors shown here come from a human donor in good health. The CDR3 runs from the conserved cysteine through the conserved F or W. The order of the fields is clone size, D gene, J gene, V gene, CDR3 DNA, CDR3 protein. D genes are given only for firm matches. Clone size is shown for a subset of rows, as once, few, many or a class of expanded clone.

.	TRBD1	TRBJ2-7	TRBV6-4	TGTGCCAGCAGTCGAAGGGACCGGGACAGGGATTACGAGCAGTACTTC	CASSRRDRDRDYEQYF
.	.	TRBJ1-6	TRBV5-6	TGTGCCAGCAGCTTGGAGACCTCGACAATCTCCTATAATTCACCCCTCCACTTT	CASSLETSTISYNSPLHF
.	TRBD1	TRBJ2-7	TRBV7-9	TGTGCCAGCAGCTTCGGACAGGGGGCCGGCGAGCAGTACTTC	CASSFGQGAGEQYF
.	TRBD1	TRBJ2-5	TRBV4-3	TGCGCCAGCAGCCAAGACGGGACAGGGGGCGTCGAGACCCAGTACTTC	CASSQDGTGGVETQYF
.	.	TRBJ1-5	TRBV29-1	TGCAGCGTTGCGGGGGTCGGGCAGCCCCAGCATTTT	CSVAGVGQPQHF
.	.	TRBJ1-5	TRBV7-6	TGTGCCAGCAGCCCTCCATGGCCGGGGCCCCAGCATTTT	CASSPPWPGPQHF
.	TRBD1	TRBJ2-1	TRBV5-6	TGTGCCAGCAGCCGAGACAGGGCACACGAGCAGTTCTTC	CASSRDRAHEQFF
.	.	TRBJ1-1	TRBV3-1	TGTGCCAGCTGGAGGGGGACTGAAGCTTTCTTT	CASWRGTEAFF
.	.	TRBJ1-6	TRBV13	TGTGCCTCCCACAGGGTCTCCTCACCCCTCCACTTT	CASHRVSSPLHF
once	.	TRBJ1-5	TRBV16	TGTGCCAGCAGCGGCGCCCTTAGCAATCAGCCCCAGCATTTT	CASSGALSNQPQHF
.	.	TRBJ2-2	TRBV12-3/TRBV12-4	TGTGCCAGCAGTTTAGCCAGGGGTCACACCGGGGAGCTGTTTTTT	CASSLARGHTGELFF
.	.	TRBJ2-7	TRBV5-1	TGCGCCAGCAGCTTGGACCTGGGAACCTACGAGCAGTACTTC	CASSLDLGTYEQYF
.	.	TRBJ1-1	TRBV14	TGTGCCAGCAGCCAAGTACAGAGCACTGAAGCTTTCTTT	CASSQVQSTEAFF
few	.	TRBJ1-5	TRBV7-2	TGTGCCAGCAGCTTAGCCGGACAGCCCCAGCATTTT	CASSLAGQPQHF
once	TRBD2	TRBJ2-3	TRBV28	TGTGCCAGCAGTTTATCTTGGGCGGGGGGCCGAGGCCCTCGGAGCACAGATACGCAGTATTTT	CASSLSWAGGRGPRSTDTQYF
few	.	TRBJ1-6	TRBV27	TGTGCCAGCAGGAGCTCAGTTTACCGCTCGCCCCTCCACTTT	CASRSSVYRSPLHF
.	.	TRBJ1-5	TRBV30	TGTGCCTGGAGTCCCCAGGCGGACTCGGCCCAGCATTTT	CAWSPQADSAQHF
.	.	TRBJ2-7	TRBV2	TGTGCCAGCAGTGAAGTTTCCATGAGCTCCTACGAGCAGTACTTC	CASSEVSMSSYEQYF
.	TRBD2	TRBJ2-3	TRBV7-2	TGTGCCAGCAGCTTAGGTCTAGCGGGGGGCCATGATACGCAGTATTTT	CASSLGLAGGHDTQYF
.	TRBD1	TRBJ2-2	TRBV4-3	TGCGCCAGCAGCCAAGACCAGGCGGGACAGGTTTCCACCGGGGAGCTGTTTTTT	CASSQDQAGQVSTGELFF
.	.	TRBJ1-6	TRBV25-1	TGTGCCAGCAACCGTGGTAATTCACCCCTCCACTTT	CASNRGNSPLHF
.	.	TRBJ1-2	TRBV7-6	TGTGCCAGCAGCGCGGACAGTTATGACTATGGCTACACCTTC	CASSADSYDYGYTF
.	.	TRBJ1-5	TRBV2	TGTGCCACCGGAGGGCAAAGCAATCAGCCCCAGCATTTT	CATGGQSNQPQHF
.	.	TRBJ2-1	TRBV20-1	TGCAGTGCTAGAGGGGGCAGTCACAATGAGCAGTTCTTC	CSARGGSHNEQFF
.	.	TRBJ1-2	TRBV29-1	TGCAGCGTTGTCCGGGGGCAAGGCTACACCTTC	CSVVRGQGYTF
.	TRBD2	TRBJ2-1	TRBV4-2	TGTGCCAGCAGCCAAGATCGAGTGCGGACTAGCGGGGGGGCATCCTACAATGAGCAGTTCTTC	CASSQDRVRTSGGASYNEQFF
.	.	TRBJ2-2	TRBV15	TGTGCCACCAGCAGAGTAGTTAACACCGGGGAGCTGTTTTTT	CATSRVVNTGELFF
.	.	TRBJ1-5	TRBV7-9	TGTGCCAGCAGCTTAGGTGGTTTAGGGCAGCCCCAGCATTTT	CASSLGGLGQPQHF
.	.	TRBJ1-2	TRBV2	TGTGCCAGCAGTGATCAGTCCTATGGCTACACCTTC	CASSDQSYGYTF
.	TRBD2	TRBJ2-1	TRBV5-1	TGCGCCAGCAGCTTGACGGGGACTAGCGGGGAGCAGTTCTTC	CASSLTGTSGEQFF
.	.	TRBJ2-1	TRBV3-1	TGTGCCAGCAGCCAAAGACGGGGGTTAGAGCAGTTCTTC	CASSQRRGLEQFF
.	.	TRBJ2-3	TRBV9	TGTGCCAGCACTTCTGGGGGGGATACGCAGTATTTT	CASTSGGDTQYF
.	TRBD1	TRBJ2-2	TRBV5-1	TGCGCCAGCAGCGTACAGGGGACAACGAACACCGGGGAGCTGTTTTTT	CASSVQGTTNTGELFF
.	.	TRBJ1-1	TRBV5-1	TGCGCCAGCAGCTTGGGGAAAATAAAAGGTTTGGCTGAAGCTTTCTTT	CASSLGKIKGLAEAFF
.	TRBD2	TRBJ2-1	TRBV7-3	TGTGCCAGCAGCTCCCGACTAGCGGGGTGGAATGAGCAGTTCTTC	CASSSRLAGWNEQFF